Listed below are T cell receptor beta chains from one sample, sequenced in a study of blood T cell repertoires in COVID-19. Repertoires were generated with immunoSEQ multiplex PCR, while TCRdb's copy carries only in-frame clones and drops some. Among a few hundred thousand clones listed, around 88% were seen once. The sample consisted of peripheral blood. The receptors originated from a woman between 50 and 59 years old with acute or convalescent COVID-19. The CDR3 runs from the conserved cysteine through the conserved F or W. Each record gives: clone size, D gene, J gene, V gene, CDR3 DNA, CDR3 protein. D genes are given only for firm matches. Clone size is stated in some rows and not others, as once, few, many or a class when expanded.

>NA|TRBD1|TRBJ2-3|TRBV24-1
TGTGCCACCAGTAGAGGACAGGTGAACACAGATACGCAGTATTTT
CATSRGQVNTDTQYF
>NA|TRBD2|TRBJ2-7|TRBV5-1
TGCGCCAGCAGCTTTGCAGGCGGGAGAAAGCGGGAGAACGAGCAGTACTTC
CASSFAGGRKRENEQYF
>NA|TRBD1|TRBJ1-2|TRBV14
TGTGCCAGCAGCGGCGAAGGGACAGAAAACTATGGCTACACCTTC
CASSGEGTENYGYTF
>few|TRBD1|TRBJ1-1|TRBV29-1
TGCAGCGTTTCGGACAGGGTTTTGGCTGAAGCTTTCTTT
CSVSDRVLAEAFF
>NA|NA|TRBJ2-7|TRBV7-9
TGTGCCAGCAGCCCTAGGGGGCAAGGGGGACTCTCCTACGAGCAGTACTTC
CASSPRGQGGLSYEQYF
>once|NA|TRBJ2-7|TRBV28
TGTGCCAGCATTCCAGAGGGATTGGGCTACGAGCAGTACTTC
CASIPEGLGYEQYF
>NA|NA|TRBJ2-7|TRBV18
TGTGCCAGCTCCCTCGACGCTGACAGAAACGAGCAGTACTTC
CASSLDADRNEQYF
>NA|TRBD1|TRBJ1-2|TRBV5-6
TGTGCCAGCAGCAGCGGACAGGCTGCTAACTATGGCTACACCTTC
CASSSGQAANYGYTF
>NA|TRBD2|TRBJ2-1|TRBV10-3
TGTGCCATCAGTGAGCGACTAGCGGGAGGAGGAATCTCCTACAATGAGCAGTTCTTC
CAISERLAGGGISYNEQFF
>few|NA|TRBJ2-2|TRBV7-3
TGTGCCAGCAGTTTCTACCGAGCCACCGGGGAGCTGTTTTTT
CASSFYRATGELFF
>NA|TRBD1|TRBJ1-6|TRBV7-9
TGTGCCAGCAGCCAAGACAGGGTGTACTCCTATAATTCACCCCTCCACTTT
CASSQDRVYSYNSPLHF
>NA|TRBD2|TRBJ2-5|TRBV7-9
TGTGCCAGCAGCTTAGGACTAGCGGGAATAGAGACCCAGTACTTC
CASSLGLAGIETQYF
>NA|NA|TRBJ1-2|TRBV6-4
TGTGCCAGCAGTGGGACTGGCTATGGCTACACCTTC
CASSGTGYGYTF
>NA|NA|TRBJ1-1|TRBV7-3
TGTGCCAGCAGCTTTGGAGGGTTCACTGAAGCTTTCTTT
CASSFGGFTEAFF
>NA|TRBD2|TRBJ2-3|TRBV28
TGTGCCAGCAGTTTACGAGGACTAGCGGTAGGGACCACAGATACGCAGTATTTT
CASSLRGLAVGTTDTQYF
>NA|NA|TRBJ2-7|TRBV12-3/TRBV12-4
TGTGCCAGCAGGAGGGGACACGTCTACGAGCAGTACTTC
CASRRGHVYEQYF
>NA|TRBD1|TRBJ1-1|TRBV28
TGTGCCAGCAGTAGACAGGGGGCAACTGAAGCTTTCTTT
CASSRQGATEAFF
>NA|TRBD1|TRBJ1-5|TRBV7-2
TGTGCCAGCAGCTCTGACAGGGTCGGTCAGCCCCAGCATTTT
CASSSDRVGQPQHF
>once|TRBD2|TRBJ2-7|TRBV6-6
TGTGCCAGCAGGCTATTTAGCGGGATGGGGTCCTACGAGCAGTACTTC
CASRLFSGMGSYEQYF
>NA|NA|TRBJ1-3|TRBV3-1/TRBV3-2
TGTGCCAGCAGCCTACCTACAGGGTTGGGAAACACCATATATTTT
CASSLPTGLGNTIYF
>few|TRBD1|TRBJ2-3|TRBV15
TGTGCCACCAGTTACAGGACAGGGGCGACAGATACGCAGTATTTT
CATSYRTGATDTQYF
>once|NA|TRBJ1-5|TRBV30
TGTGCCTGGAGTGACCTAAGGGGAAACCAGCCCCAGCATTTT
CAWSDLRGNQPQHF
>NA|TRBD1|TRBJ2-5|TRBV7-2
TGTGCCAGCAGCCCAGGGGGCGGGCGGGTGACCCAGTACTTC
CASSPGGGRVTQYF
>NA|NA|TRBJ2-2|TRBV5-4
TGTGCCAGCAGACTAAGCCTAGCGAGTTCCGGGGAGCTGTTTTTT
CASRLSLASSGELFF
>many|TRBD1|TRBJ1-1|TRBV27
TGTGCCAGCAGTCACGGGACAGGTCGATTCACTGAAGCTTTCTTT
CASSHGTGRFTEAFF
>NA|TRBD1|TRBJ1-1|TRBV19
TGTGCCAGTAGTCCCCGAACAGGGGGTGGGAGCACTGAAGCTTTCTTT
CASSPRTGGGSTEAFF
>NA|NA|TRBJ1-6|TRBV12-2
TGTGCAAGTCGCTCGACAGGGGCAAATAATTCACCCCTCCACTTT
CASRSTGANNSPLHF